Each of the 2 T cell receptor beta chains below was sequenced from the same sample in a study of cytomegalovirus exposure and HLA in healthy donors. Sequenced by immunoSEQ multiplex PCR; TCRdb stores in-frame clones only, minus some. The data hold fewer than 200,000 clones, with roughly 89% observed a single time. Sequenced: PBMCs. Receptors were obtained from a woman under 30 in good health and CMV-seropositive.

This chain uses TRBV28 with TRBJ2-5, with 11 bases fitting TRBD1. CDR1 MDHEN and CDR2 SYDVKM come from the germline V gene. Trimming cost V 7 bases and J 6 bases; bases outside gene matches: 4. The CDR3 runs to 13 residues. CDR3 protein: CASTGQGGKTQYF. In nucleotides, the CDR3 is TGTGCCAGCACGGGACAGGGGGGGAAGACCCAGTACTTC.

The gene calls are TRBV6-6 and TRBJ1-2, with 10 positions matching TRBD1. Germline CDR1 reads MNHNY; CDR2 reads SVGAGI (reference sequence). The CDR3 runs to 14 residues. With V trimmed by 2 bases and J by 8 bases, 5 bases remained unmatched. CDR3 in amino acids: CASSYGGQGTGYTF. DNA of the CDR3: TGTGCCAGCAGTTACGGGGGACAGGGGACCGGCTACACCTTC.